This T cell receptor (beta chain) was documented in a study of tumor and adjacent non-tumor tissue in lung cancer. No cell sorting was done before RNA was extracted from the tissue. A modified ARM-PCR protocol with three rounds of nested PCR amplified TCRbeta. Each CDR3 protein is one row after TCRdb ran MiXCR on the multiplex PCR reads. The table lists some 74,000 distinct CDR3 sequences, around 77% of them singletons. Germline V CDR1 and CDR2: SGHNT, YENEEA. The CDR3 length is 16 residues. Comment on this clonotype: A junction end diverges from the germline sequence, so it may reflect a read error.

The sequence derives from a middle-aged woman with non-small cell lung cancer. Input material: lung tumor tissue. The chain joins TRBV11-3 to TRBJ2-1; 11 bases agree with TRBD2. The CDR3 is CSSCDPGLAANNELFF. For the CDR3, the DNA is TGTTCCAGCTGCGATCCGGGACTAGCGGCCAACAATGAGCTGTTCTTC.